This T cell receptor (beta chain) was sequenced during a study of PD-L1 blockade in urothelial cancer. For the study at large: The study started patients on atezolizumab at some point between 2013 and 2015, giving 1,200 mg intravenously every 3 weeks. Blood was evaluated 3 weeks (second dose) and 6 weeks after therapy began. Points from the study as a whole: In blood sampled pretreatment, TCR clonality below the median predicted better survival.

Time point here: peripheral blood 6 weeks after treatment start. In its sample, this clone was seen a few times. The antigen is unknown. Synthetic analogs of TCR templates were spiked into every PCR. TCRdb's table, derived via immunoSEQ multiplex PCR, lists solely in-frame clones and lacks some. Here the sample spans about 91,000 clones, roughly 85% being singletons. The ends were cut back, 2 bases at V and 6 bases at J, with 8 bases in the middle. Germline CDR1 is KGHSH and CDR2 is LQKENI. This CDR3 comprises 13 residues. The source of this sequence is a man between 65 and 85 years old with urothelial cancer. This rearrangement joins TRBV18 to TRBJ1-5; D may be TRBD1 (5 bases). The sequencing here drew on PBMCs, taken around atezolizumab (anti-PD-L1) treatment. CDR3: CASSPGAGQPQHF. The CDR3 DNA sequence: TGTGCCAGCTCACCAGGGGCAGGTCAGCCCCAGCATTTT.